This T cell receptor (beta chain) is from a study of monozygotic twins with inflammatory bowel disease. Per donor, approximately 2.5 ml of blood was collected and frozen. Study-wide results and limits: It was not supported that a single strong signal or clonotype was associated with IBD.

About this clonotype: Its specificity is not known.

Eight separate reactions per sample yielded the cDNA. TCRdb reanalyzed the 5' RACE reads, giving one entry per CDR3 protein sequence and no DNA. The table lists about 160,000 distinct CDR3 sequences. Germline CDR1 is SEHNR and CDR2 is FQNEAQ (reference sequence). This CDR3 contains 14 residues. The gene calls are TRBV7-9 and TRBJ1-2; as DNA is missing, the TRBD1 call by TCRdb cannot be tested. The specimen was blood. The clonotype was recovered from a human donor with ulcerative colitis or Crohn's disease, or a healthy co-twin of an affected twin (not recorded which). The CDR3 reads CASSKPGQGDGYTF.